The T cell receptor (beta chain) under discussion was sequenced for a study of blood T cell repertoires in COVID-19. As for the study in general: Samples representing acute and convalescent COVID-19 were sourced from the United States, Italy and Spain. PBMCs, B-cell-depleted T cells, or T cells provided the cDNA or gDNA that made up the material.

CDR1 is MDHEN and CDR2 is SYDVKM in the germline V gene. V was trimmed by 8 bases and J by 0 bases, leaving 7 bases between them. The length of the CDR3 is 12 residues. How the authors handled the data: Using reference gene primer amplification, nucleated cell counts were estimated. The method was immunoSEQ multiplex PCR; TCRdb's version includes in-frame clones alone and lacks a portion of them. That table gives V, J and clone size, and the DNA gave D and trimming. Counted here are some 90,000 clones, 80% to 90% occurring once; the ten biggest clones make up 8% to 10%. This clone was counted only a few times.

The chain employs TRBV28 and TRBJ1-1; D is uncertain. The sequence was obtained from a man aged 45-60 years with acute or convalescent COVID-19. Sequenced material: peripheral blood. This chain's CDR3 is CASPLLNTEAFF. The CDR3 nucleotides read TGTGCCAGCCCTCTTTTGAACACTGAAGCTTTCTTT.